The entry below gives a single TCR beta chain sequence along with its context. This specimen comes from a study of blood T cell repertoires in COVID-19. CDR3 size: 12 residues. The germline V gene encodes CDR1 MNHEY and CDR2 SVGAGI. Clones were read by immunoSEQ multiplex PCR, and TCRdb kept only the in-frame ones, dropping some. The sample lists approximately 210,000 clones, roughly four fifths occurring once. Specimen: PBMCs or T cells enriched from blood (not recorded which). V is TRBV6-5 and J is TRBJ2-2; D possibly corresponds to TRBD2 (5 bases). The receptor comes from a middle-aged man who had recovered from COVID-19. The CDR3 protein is CASTGFSGELFF. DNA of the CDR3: TGTGCGTCGACGGGATTTTCGGGGGAGCTGTTTTTT.